What follows describes a single T cell receptor beta chain. This record belongs to a study of blood T cells in healthy people across ages. With a J-beta primer mix and a sample-barcoded 5' primer, a second PCR ran 7 to 11 cycles. TCRdb analysed the 5' RACE reads with MiXCR anew, one entry per CDR3 protein. The sample holds fewer than 2,000,000 distinct CDR3 sequences, roughly 32% seen once. Germline trimming cut 10 bases from V and 4 bases from J; bases unmatched to any gene: 7. CDR1 MNHNS and CDR2 SASEGT come from the germline V gene. This CDR3 is 14 amino acids long. Healthy Russian Caucasian donors spanned ages 6 to 90 years.

The sequenced sample was blood. This chain links TRBV6-1 with TRBJ1-2; 12 nucleotides line up with TRBD1. The sequence was obtained from a woman in her thirties in good health. CDR3 in DNA: TGTGCCACCAAGGGGACAGGGGGCTCCTATGGCTACACCTTC. It codes for CATKGTGGSYGYTF.